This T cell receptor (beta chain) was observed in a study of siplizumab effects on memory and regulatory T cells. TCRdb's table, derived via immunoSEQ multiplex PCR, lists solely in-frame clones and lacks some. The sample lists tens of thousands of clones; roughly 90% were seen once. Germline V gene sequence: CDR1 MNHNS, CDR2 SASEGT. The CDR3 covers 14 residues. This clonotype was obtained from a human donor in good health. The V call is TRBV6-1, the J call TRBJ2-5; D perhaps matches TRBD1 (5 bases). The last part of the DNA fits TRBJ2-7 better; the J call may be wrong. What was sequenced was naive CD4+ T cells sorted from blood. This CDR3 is CASSEYWGYYEQYF. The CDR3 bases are TGTGCCAGCAGTGAATATTGGGGCTACTACGAGCAGTACTTC.